These T cell receptor beta chains were read from a single sample in a study of T cell responses to AZD1222 COVID-19 vaccine. Generated by immunoSEQ multiplex PCR, the TCRdb table keeps only in-frame clones and is missing some. Among approximately 180,000 clones listed, approximately 92% were seen once. The specimen was peripheral blood, collected 28 days after the second dose of the MenACWY control vaccine. The origin of the receptors is an adult who received the MenACWY meningococcal vaccine as a control. The CDR3 runs from the conserved cysteine through the conserved F or W. The D gene is left open where the match is weak. A row's size may be missing; if present it is once, few, many or a size class.

>.|TRBV11-2|TRBD1|TRBJ2-2
TGTGCCAGCAGCCGAAATGGACAGGTGAACACCGGGGAGCTGTTTTTT
CASSRNGQVNTGELFF
>.|TRBV19|.|TRBJ2-1
TGTGCCAGTAGTATAGCAACAGGGAACTACAATGAGCAGTTCTTC
CASSIATGNYNEQFF
>.|TRBV30|TRBD1|TRBJ1-1
TGTGCCTGGAGTAAGGACAGGGAGAACACTGAAGCTTTCTTT
CAWSKDRENTEAFF
>once|TRBV30|.|TRBJ1-4
TGTGCCTGGAGGGTCGGCGGGGTGGATGAAAAACTGTTTTTT
CAWRVGGVDEKLFF
>.|TRBV5-1|TRBD1|TRBJ2-5
TGCGCCAGCAGCTCGGGCGCACAGGGGGCAGAGACCCAGTACTTC
CASSSGAQGAETQYF
>.|TRBV7-8|TRBD1|TRBJ2-7
TGTGCCAGCAGCTTAGCTGTCTGGGACAGGGGGACCTTCTACGAGCAGTACTTC
CASSLAVWDRGTFYEQYF
>once|TRBV7-8|.|TRBJ1-6
TGTGCCAGCAGCTTAGAAGGCAGCTCCTATAATTCACCCCTCCACTTT
CASSLEGSSYNSPLHF
>.|TRBV7-2|.|TRBJ1-1
TGTGCCAGCAGCTTAGCAGGCCACACTGAAGCTTTCTTT
CASSLAGHTEAFF
>.|TRBV6-5|TRBD1|TRBJ1-1
TGTGCCAGCAGCCCCGGACAGGGTGAAGCTTTCTTT
CASSPGQGEAFF
>.|TRBV27|.|TRBJ1-5
TGTGCCAGCAGTAGACTGGTCAATCAGCCCCAGCATTTT
CASSRLVNQPQHF
>.|TRBV3-1/TRBV3-2|.|TRBJ1-3
TGTGCCAGCAGCCCCCGTTACGGACGCTCTGGAAACACCATATATTTT
CASSPRYGRSGNTIYF
>.|TRBV28|TRBD2|TRBJ2-1
TGTGCCAGCAGTTCCTCGGGGACTAGCGCTTACAATGAGCAGTTCTTC
CASSSSGTSAYNEQFF
>once|TRBV5-4|.|TRBJ1-6
TGTGCCAGCAGCTTGGGCGGGCCACCCCTCCACTTT
CASSLGGPPLHF
>.|TRBV3-1/TRBV3-2|TRBD1|TRBJ1-1
TGTGCCAGCAGCCGAGGGACAGGGCTGTTGGGTACTGAAGCTTTCTTT
CASSRGTGLLGTEAFF
>once|TRBV4-1|.|TRBJ1-1
TGCGCCAGCAGGGAGATCATGAACACTGAAGCTTTCTTT
CASREIMNTEAFF
>.|TRBV4-2|.|TRBJ2-2
TGTGCCAGCAGCCAAGAAGGGAAGATCGCGAACACCGGGGAGCTGTTTTTT
CASSQEGKIANTGELFF
>.|TRBV10-2|TRBD1|TRBJ1-2
TGCGCCAGCTTTGACAGGGGGCCTGATGGCTACACCTTC
CASFDRGPDGYTF
>few|TRBV5-1|.|TRBJ1-2
TGCGCCAGCAGCTTGTTGGCAGATGGCTACACCTTC
CASSLLADGYTF
>.|TRBV7-9|.|TRBJ2-2
TGTGCCAGCGACTCCGGACGGATAAACACCGGGGAGCTGTTTTTT
CASDSGRINTGELFF
>.|TRBV7-2|.|TRBJ1-3
TGTGCCAGCAGCCTCAGGTCAGCCTCTGGAAACACCATATATTTT
CASSLRSASGNTIYF
>.|TRBV19|.|TRBJ1-2
TGTGCCACCCTAATCCGGGGACCGAGACAGTCAAGCGGCTACACCTTC
CATLIRGPRQSSGYTF
>once|TRBV24-1|.|TRBJ1-1
TGTGCCACCAGTGATCCGCGGGCGGGTAACACTGAAGCTTTCTTT
CATSDPRAGNTEAFF
>once|TRBV5-1|TRBD1|TRBJ2-7
TGCGCCAGCGCGGGACAGGGGTTCCACGAGCAGTACTTC
CASAGQGFHEQYF
>.|TRBV30|.|TRBJ1-2
TGTGCCTGGAGTTCTTACTATGGCTACACCTTC
CAWSSYYGYTF